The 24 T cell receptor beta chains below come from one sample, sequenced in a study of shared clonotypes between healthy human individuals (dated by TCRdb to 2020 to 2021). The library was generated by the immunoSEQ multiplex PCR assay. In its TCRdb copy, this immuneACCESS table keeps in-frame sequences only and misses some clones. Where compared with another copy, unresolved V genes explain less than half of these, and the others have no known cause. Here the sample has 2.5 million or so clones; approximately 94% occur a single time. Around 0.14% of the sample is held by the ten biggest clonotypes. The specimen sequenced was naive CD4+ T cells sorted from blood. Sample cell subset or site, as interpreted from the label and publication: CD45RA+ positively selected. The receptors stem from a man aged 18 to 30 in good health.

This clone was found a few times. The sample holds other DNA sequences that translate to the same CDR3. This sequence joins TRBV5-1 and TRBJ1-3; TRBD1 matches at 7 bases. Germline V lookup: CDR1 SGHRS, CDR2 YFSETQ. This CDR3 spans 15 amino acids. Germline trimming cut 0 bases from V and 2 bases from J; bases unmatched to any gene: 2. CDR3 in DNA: TGCGCCAGCAGCTTGGAGGGGGCGCCTGGAAACACCATATATTTT. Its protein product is CASSLEGAPGNTIYF. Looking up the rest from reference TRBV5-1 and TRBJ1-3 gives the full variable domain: KAGVTQTPRYLIKTRGQQVTLSCSPISGHRSVSWYQQTPGQGLQFLFEYFSETQRNKGNFPGRFSGRQFSNSRSEMNVSTLELGDSALYLCASSLEGAPGNTIYFGEGSWLTVV.

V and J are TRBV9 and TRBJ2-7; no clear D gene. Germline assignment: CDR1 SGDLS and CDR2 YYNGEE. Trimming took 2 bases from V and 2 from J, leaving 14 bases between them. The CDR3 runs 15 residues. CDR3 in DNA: TGTGCCAGCAGCGTTGCGTTACAGATTACCTACGAGCAGTACTTC. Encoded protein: CASSVALQITYEQYF.

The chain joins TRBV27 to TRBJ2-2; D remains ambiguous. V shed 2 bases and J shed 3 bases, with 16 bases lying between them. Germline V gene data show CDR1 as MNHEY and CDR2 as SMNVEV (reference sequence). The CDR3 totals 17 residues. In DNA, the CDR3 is TGTGCCAGCAGTTTACTGGGCTCGACACGATACACCGGGGAGCTGTTTTTT. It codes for CASSLLGSTRYTGELFF.

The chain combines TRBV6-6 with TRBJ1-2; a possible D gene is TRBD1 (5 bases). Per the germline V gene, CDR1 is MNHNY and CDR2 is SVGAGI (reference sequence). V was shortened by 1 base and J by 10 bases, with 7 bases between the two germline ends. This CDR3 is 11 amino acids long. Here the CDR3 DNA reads TGTGCCAGCAGTTACTTGGGACCCTACACCTTC. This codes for CASSYLGPYTF.

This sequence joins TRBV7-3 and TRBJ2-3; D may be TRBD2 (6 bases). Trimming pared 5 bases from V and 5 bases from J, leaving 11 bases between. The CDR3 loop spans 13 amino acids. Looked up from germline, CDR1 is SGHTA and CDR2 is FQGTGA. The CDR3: CASSTTRRDTQYF. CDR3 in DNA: TGTGCCAGCAGCACGACTAGGAGAGATACGCAGTATTTT. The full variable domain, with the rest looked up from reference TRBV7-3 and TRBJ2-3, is GAGVSQTPSNKVTEKGKYVELRCDPISGHTALYWYRQSLGQGPEFLIYFQGTGAADDSGLPNDRFFAVRPEGSVSTLKIQRTERGDSAVYLCASSTTRRDTQYFGPGTRLTVL.

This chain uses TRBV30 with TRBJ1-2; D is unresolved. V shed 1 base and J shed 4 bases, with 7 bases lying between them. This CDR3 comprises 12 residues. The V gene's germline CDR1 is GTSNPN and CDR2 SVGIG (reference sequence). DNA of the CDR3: TGTGCCTGGAGTGCCACACTCTATGGCTACACCTTC. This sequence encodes CAWSATLYGYTF.

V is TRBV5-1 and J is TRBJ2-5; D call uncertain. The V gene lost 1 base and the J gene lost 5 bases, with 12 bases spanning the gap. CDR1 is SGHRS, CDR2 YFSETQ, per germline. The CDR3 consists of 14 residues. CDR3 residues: CASSLPGVTETQYF. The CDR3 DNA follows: TGCGCCAGCAGCTTGCCAGGCGTGACGGAGACCCAGTACTTC.

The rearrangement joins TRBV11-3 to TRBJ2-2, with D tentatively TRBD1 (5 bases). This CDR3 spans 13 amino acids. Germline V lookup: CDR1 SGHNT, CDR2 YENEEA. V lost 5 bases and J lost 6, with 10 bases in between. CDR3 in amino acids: CASSPGFPGELFF. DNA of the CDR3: TGTGCCAGCAGCCCAGGGTTTCCCGGGGAGCTGTTTTTT.

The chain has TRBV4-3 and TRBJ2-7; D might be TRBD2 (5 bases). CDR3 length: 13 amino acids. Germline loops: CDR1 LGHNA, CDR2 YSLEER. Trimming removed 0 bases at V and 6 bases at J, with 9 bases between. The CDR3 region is CASSQELASEQYF. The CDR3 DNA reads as TGCGCCAGCAGCCAAGAGCTAGCCTCCGAGCAGTACTTC.

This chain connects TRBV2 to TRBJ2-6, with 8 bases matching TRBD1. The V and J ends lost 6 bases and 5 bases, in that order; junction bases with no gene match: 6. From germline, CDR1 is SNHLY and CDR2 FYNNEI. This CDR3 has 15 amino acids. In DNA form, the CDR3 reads TGTGCCAGCAGCCGTGGACAGGGTAGGGCCAACGTCCTGACTTTC. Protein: CASSRGQGRANVLTF.

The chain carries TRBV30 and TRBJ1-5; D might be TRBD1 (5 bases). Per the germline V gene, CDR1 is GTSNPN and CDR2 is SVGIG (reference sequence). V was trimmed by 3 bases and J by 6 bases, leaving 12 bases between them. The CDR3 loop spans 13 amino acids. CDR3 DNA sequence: TGTGCCTGGAGGAACGACAGAAGTCAGCCCCAGCATTTT. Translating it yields CAWRNDRSQPQHF.

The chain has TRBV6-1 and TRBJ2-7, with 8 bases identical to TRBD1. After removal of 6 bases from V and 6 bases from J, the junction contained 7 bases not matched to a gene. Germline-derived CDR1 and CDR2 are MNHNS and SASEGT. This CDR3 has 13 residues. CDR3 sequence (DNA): TGTGCCAGCAGCTGGACAGGGCAGAGCGAGCAGTACTTC. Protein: CASSWTGQSEQYF.

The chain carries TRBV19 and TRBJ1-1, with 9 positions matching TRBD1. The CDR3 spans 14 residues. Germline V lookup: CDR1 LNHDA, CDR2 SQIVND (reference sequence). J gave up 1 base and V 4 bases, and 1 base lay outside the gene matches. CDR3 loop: CASSRQGENTEAFF. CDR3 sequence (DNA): TGTGCCAGTAGTAGACAGGGGGAGAACACTGAAGCTTTCTTT.

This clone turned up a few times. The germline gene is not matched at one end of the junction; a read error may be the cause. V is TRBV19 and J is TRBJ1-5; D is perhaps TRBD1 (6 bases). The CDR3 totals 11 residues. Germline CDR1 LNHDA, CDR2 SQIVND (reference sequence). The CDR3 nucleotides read TGTGCCAGTAGTATCGGGGACACGGTGTATTTT. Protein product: CASSIGDTVYF.

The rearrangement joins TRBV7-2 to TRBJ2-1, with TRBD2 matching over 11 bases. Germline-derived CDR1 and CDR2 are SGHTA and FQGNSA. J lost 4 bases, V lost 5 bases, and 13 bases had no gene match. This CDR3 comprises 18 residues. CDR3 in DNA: TGTGCCAGCAGCACGCGACCCTTAACTAGCGGGGGATACAATGAGCAGTTCTTC. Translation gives CASSTRPLTSGGYNEQFF.

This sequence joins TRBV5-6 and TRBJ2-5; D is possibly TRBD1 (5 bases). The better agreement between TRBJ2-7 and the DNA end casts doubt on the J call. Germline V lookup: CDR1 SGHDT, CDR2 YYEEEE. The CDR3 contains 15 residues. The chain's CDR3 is CASSSGYRPTYEQYF. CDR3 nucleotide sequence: TGTGCCAGCAGCTCTGGGTACAGGCCTACCTACGAGCAGTACTTC.

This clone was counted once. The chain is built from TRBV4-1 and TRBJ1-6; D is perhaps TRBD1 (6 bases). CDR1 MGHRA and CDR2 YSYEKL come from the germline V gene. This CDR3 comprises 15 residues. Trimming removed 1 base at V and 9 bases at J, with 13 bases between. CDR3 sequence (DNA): TGCGCCAGCAGCCAAGCCGGACAGCTTATTTCACCCCTCCACTTT. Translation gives CASSQAGQLISPLHF.

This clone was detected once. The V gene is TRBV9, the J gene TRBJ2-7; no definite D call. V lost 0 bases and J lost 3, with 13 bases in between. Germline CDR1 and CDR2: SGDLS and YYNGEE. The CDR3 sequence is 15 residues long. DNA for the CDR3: TGTGCCAGCAGCGTAGGGTGGACCCAATACTACGAGCAGTACTTC. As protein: CASSVGWTQYYEQYF. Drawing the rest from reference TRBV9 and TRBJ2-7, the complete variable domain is DSGVTQTPKHLITATGQRVTLRCSPRSGDLSVYWYQQSLDQGLQFLIQYYNGEERAKGNILERFSAQQFPDLHSELNLSSLELGDSALYFCASSVGWTQYYEQYFGPGTRLTVT.

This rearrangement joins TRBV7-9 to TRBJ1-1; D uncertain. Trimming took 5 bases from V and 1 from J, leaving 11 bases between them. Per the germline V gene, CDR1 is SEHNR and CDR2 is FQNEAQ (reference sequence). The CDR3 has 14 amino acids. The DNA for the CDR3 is TGTGCCAGCAGCCCGTGGAATTGGAACACTGAAGCTTTCTTT. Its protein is CASSPWNWNTEAFF. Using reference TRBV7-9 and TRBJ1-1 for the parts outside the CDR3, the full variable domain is DTGVSQNPRHKITKRGQNVTFRCDPISEHNRLYWYRQTLGQGPEFLTYFQNEAQLEKSRLLSDRFSAERPKGSFSTLEIQRTEQGDSAMYLCASSPWNWNTEAFFGQGTRLTVV.

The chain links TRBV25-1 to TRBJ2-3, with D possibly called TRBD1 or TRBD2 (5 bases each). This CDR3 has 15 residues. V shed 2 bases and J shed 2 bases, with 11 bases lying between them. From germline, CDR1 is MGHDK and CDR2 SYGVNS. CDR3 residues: CASSERGTATDTQYF. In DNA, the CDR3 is TGTGCCAGCAGTGAAAGAGGGACGGCCACAGATACGCAGTATTTT.

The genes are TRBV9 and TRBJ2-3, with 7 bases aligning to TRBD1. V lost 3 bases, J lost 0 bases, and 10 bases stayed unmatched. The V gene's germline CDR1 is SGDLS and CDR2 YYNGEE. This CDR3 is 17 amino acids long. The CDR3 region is CASSAWDSSSSTDTQYF. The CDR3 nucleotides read TGTGCCAGCAGCGCCTGGGACAGTTCCTCTAGCACAGATACGCAGTATTTT.

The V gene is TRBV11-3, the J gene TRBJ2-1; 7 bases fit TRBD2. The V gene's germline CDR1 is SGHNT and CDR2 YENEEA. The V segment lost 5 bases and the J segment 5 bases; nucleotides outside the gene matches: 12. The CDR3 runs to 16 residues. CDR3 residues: CASSLPRGVGDNEQFF. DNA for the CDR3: TGTGCCAGCAGCCTCCCTCGGGGGGTTGGGGACAATGAGCAGTTCTTC.

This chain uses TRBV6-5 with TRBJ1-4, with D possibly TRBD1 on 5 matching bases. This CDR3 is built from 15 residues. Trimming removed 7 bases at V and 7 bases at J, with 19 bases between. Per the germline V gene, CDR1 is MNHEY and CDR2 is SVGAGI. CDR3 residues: CASTELGGVSEKLFF. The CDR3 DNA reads TGTGCCAGCACCGAACTGGGAGGGGTGTCTGAAAAACTGTTTTTT.

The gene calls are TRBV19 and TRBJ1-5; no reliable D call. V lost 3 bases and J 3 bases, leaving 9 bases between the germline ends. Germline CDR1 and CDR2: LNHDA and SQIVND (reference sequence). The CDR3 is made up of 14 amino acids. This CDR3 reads CASSIQGFNQPQHF. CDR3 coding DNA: TGTGCCAGTAGTATTCAAGGCTTCAATCAGCCCCAGCATTTT.